This TCR beta chain emerged from a study of blood T cell repertoires in COVID-19. Study information: Samples of COVID-19 (acute and convalescent) were obtained from the United States, Italy and Spain.

As originally analysed: Quantification of nucleated cells was approximated via reference gene primer amplification. This table comes from immunoSEQ multiplex PCR, and its TCRdb copy is limited to in-frame clones, with some not included. V, J and clone size are those of that table, while D and trimming were read from the DNA. The sample holds tens of thousands of clones; around 88% are singletons and the top ten take 4.5% to 5%. The clonotype comes from a man aged 60 to 75 with acute or convalescent COVID-19. Sequences were obtained from peripheral blood.

The DNA of the CDR3 is TGTGCCAGCAGTTTATCTTTCGGAGGGGGCCATCAGCCCCAGCATTTT. It is translated as CASSLSFGGGHQPQHF. V usage is TRBV28 and J usage is TRBJ1-5; TRBD1 agrees at 7 bases. CDR1 and CDR2 (germline): MDHEN, SYDVKM. CDR3 length: 16 residues. Trimming removed 1 base from V and 5 bases from J; junction bases left unmatched: 8. The full variable domain, in which reference TRBV28 and TRBJ1-5 provide the parts outside the CDR3, is DVKVTQSSRYLVKRTGEKVFLECVQDMDHENMFWYRQDPGLGLRLIYFSYDVKMKEKGDIPEGYSVSREKKERFSLILESASTNQTSMYLCASSLSFGGGHQPQHFGDGTRLSIL.